A selection of T cell receptor beta chains follows, all from one sample in a study of technical replicates of blood from a few donors. Assay used: immunoSEQ multiplex PCR; TCRdb lists only in-frame clones, some missing. Counted here are under 90,000 clones, 85% to 95% occurring once; the ten biggest clones make up around 0.3%. The specimen sequenced was T cells isolated from PBMCs. These receptors were taken from a human donor in good health. CDR3s include the opening cysteine and the closing phenylalanine or tryptophan. Each record gives: V gene, J gene, CDR3 length, D gene, clone size, CDR3 DNA, CDR3 protein. A D gene is named only where the DNA matches it firmly. A row's size may be missing; if present it is once, few, many or a size class.

v_gene: TRBV6-6
j_gene: TRBJ1-5
len: 16
d_gene: TRBD1
abundance: NA
CDR3nt: TGTGCCAGCAGTTACATGAAGGGACAGTCTACTCAGCCCCAGCATTTT
CDR3aa: CASSYMKGQSTQPQHF

v_gene: TRBV5-4
j_gene: TRBJ2-2
len: 16
d_gene: TRBD2
abundance: NA
CDR3nt: TGTGCCAGCAGCTTCCTAGCGGGGGGTAACACCGGGGAGCTGTTTTTT
CDR3aa: CASSFLAGGNTGELFF

v_gene: TRBV18
j_gene: TRBJ2-1
len: 14
d_gene: TRBD1
abundance: once
CDR3nt: TGTGCCAGCTCACGGGACAGGGGGGGAGATGAGCAGTTCTTC
CDR3aa: CASSRDRGGDEQFF

v_gene: TRBV1
j_gene: TRBJ2-5
len: 19
d_gene: NA
abundance: NA
CDR3nt: TGCACCAGCAGCCAAGCCCCCGGGACTAGCGGGGGGGCCTGGGAGACCCAGTACTTC
CDR3aa: CTSSQAPGTSGGAWETQYF

v_gene: TRBV13
j_gene: TRBJ2-7
len: 18
d_gene: TRBD1
abundance: NA
CDR3nt: TGTGCCAGCAGCCCGCTTTCCGGACAGGGACCCGAGGGCCACGAGCAGTACTTC
CDR3aa: CASSPLSGQGPEGHEQYF

v_gene: TRBV10-1
j_gene: TRBJ2-3
len: 18
d_gene: NA
abundance: NA
CDR3nt: TGCGCCAGCAGTGAGCGGTGGGACGGCGGGGCGATCACAGATACGCAGTATTTT
CDR3aa: CASSERWDGGAITDTQYF

v_gene: TRBV18
j_gene: TRBJ2-7
len: 15
d_gene: TRBD2
abundance: NA
CDR3nt: TGTGCCAGCTCACCACCTGCTAGCGGGAACTACGAGCAGTACTTC
CDR3aa: CASSPPASGNYEQYF

v_gene: TRBV7-2
j_gene: TRBJ2-7
len: 14
d_gene: NA
abundance: NA
CDR3nt: TGTGCCAGCAGATGGACAAAGACGGTTGACGAGCAGTACTTC
CDR3aa: CASRWTKTVDEQYF

v_gene: TRBV18
j_gene: TRBJ2-2
len: 16
d_gene: NA
abundance: NA
CDR3nt: TGTGCCAGCTCCCCTTGGGACACAAGTAACACCGGGGAGCTGTTTTTT
CDR3aa: CASSPWDTSNTGELFF

v_gene: TRBV15
j_gene: TRBJ2-1
len: 15
d_gene: TRBD1
abundance: NA
CDR3nt: TGTGCCACCAGTGTGGGACAGGGACCCTACAATGAGCAGTTCTTC
CDR3aa: CATSVGQGPYNEQFF

v_gene: TRBV13
j_gene: TRBJ2-3
len: 16
d_gene: TRBD2
abundance: NA
CDR3nt: TGTGCCAGCACCCTAGAGCGGGGGACGAACACAGATACGCAGTATTTT
CDR3aa: CASTLERGTNTDTQYF

v_gene: TRBV6-5
j_gene: TRBJ1-5
len: 14
d_gene: NA
abundance: NA
CDR3nt: TGTGCCACGGGGCCTGCAGGGGTGCGGCAGCCCCAGCATTTT
CDR3aa: CATGPAGVRQPQHF

v_gene: TRBV9
j_gene: TRBJ1-4
len: 16
d_gene: TRBD1
abundance: once
CDR3nt: TGTGCCAGCAGCGCAGGGTCTCGGACAGGGAGGGAAAAACTGTTTTTT
CDR3aa: CASSAGSRTGREKLFF

v_gene: TRBV10-3
j_gene: TRBJ2-1
len: 15
d_gene: NA
abundance: NA
CDR3nt: TGTGCCATCAGGTTAGCGGCCCCGCTCTACAATGAGCAGTTCTTC
CDR3aa: CAIRLAAPLYNEQFF

v_gene: TRBV28
j_gene: TRBJ2-1
len: 16
d_gene: TRBD2
abundance: NA
CDR3nt: TGTGCCAGCAGTTTTCCGCTAGCGGGAGCCCACAATGAGCAGTTCTTC
CDR3aa: CASSFPLAGAHNEQFF

v_gene: TRBV27
j_gene: TRBJ2-7
len: 13
d_gene: TRBD2
abundance: NA
CDR3nt: TGTGCCAGCACCCCTGTCCCTAGCGGAGAGCAGTACTTC
CDR3aa: CASTPVPSGEQYF

v_gene: TRBV29-1
j_gene: TRBJ2-2
len: 12
d_gene: TRBD1
abundance: NA
CDR3nt: TGCAGCGGGGACAGGGGCACCGGGGAGCTGTTTTTT
CDR3aa: CSGDRGTGELFF

v_gene: TRBV6-5
j_gene: TRBJ2-1
len: 15
d_gene: TRBD1
abundance: NA
CDR3nt: TGTGCCAGCAGTTCCGGGACAGGGGCCCACAATGAGCAGTTCTTC
CDR3aa: CASSSGTGAHNEQFF

v_gene: TRBV19
j_gene: TRBJ1-1
len: 12
d_gene: NA
abundance: once
CDR3nt: TGTGCCAGTAGTATTAGGGAGGGAACGTCTTTCTTT
CDR3aa: CASSIREGTSFF

v_gene: TRBV4-1
j_gene: TRBJ1-1
len: 16
d_gene: NA
abundance: NA
CDR3nt: TGCGCCAGCAGCCAAGTAGGGAACAGGGTATACACTGAAGCTTTCTTT
CDR3aa: CASSQVGNRVYTEAFF

v_gene: TRBV6-1
j_gene: TRBJ2-1
len: 14
d_gene: NA
abundance: NA
CDR3nt: TGTGCCAGCAGACAGACCCACCCCTACAATGAGCAGTTCTTC
CDR3aa: CASRQTHPYNEQFF

v_gene: TRBV18
j_gene: TRBJ1-2
len: 13
d_gene: NA
abundance: NA
CDR3nt: TGTGCCAGCTCACCAGGGGACTACTATGGCTACACCTTC
CDR3aa: CASSPGDYYGYTF

v_gene: TRBV10-3
j_gene: TRBJ2-1
len: 14
d_gene: NA
abundance: NA
CDR3nt: TGTGCCACTTTCCCGGGAGACGGCCGGGCTGAGCAGTTCTTC
CDR3aa: CATFPGDGRAEQFF

v_gene: TRBV6-5
j_gene: TRBJ2-7
len: 16
d_gene: NA
abundance: NA
CDR3nt: TGTGCCAGCAGTTACTCAACCGGCTGGGCGTCCTACGAGCAGTACTTC
CDR3aa: CASSYSTGWASYEQYF

v_gene: TRBV6-4
j_gene: TRBJ2-1
len: 15
d_gene: TRBD1
abundance: NA
CDR3nt: TGTGCCAGCAGTGATGAGGGGGACAGGCCCAATGAGCAGTTCTTC
CDR3aa: CASSDEGDRPNEQFF

v_gene: TRBV19
j_gene: TRBJ2-7
len: 14
d_gene: NA
abundance: NA
CDR3nt: TGTGCCAGTAGTGCTATAGACAGAAACTACGAGCAGTACTTC
CDR3aa: CASSAIDRNYEQYF

v_gene: TRBV6-1
j_gene: TRBJ1-1
len: 15
d_gene: TRBD1
abundance: NA
CDR3nt: TGTGCCAGCAGTGAAGGGGACAGGGCCGGGACTGAAGCTTTCTTT
CDR3aa: CASSEGDRAGTEAFF

v_gene: TRBV27
j_gene: TRBJ2-2
len: 19
d_gene: TRBD2
abundance: NA
CDR3nt: TGTGCCAGCAGTACGAGGACTAGCGGGAGGGCCGGGAACACCGGGGAGCTGTTTTTT
CDR3aa: CASSTRTSGRAGNTGELFF

v_gene: TRBV25-1
j_gene: TRBJ1-5
len: 14
d_gene: TRBD1
abundance: few
CDR3nt: TGTGCGGCAGGGGCAGGGGGCCCGTGTCAGCCCCAGCATTTT
CDR3aa: CAAGAGGPCQPQHF

v_gene: TRBV5-6
j_gene: TRBJ2-1
len: 17
d_gene: TRBD2
abundance: once
CDR3nt: TGTGCCAGCAGCTTGCCCTACGGACTAGCGGGAGGGCATGAGCAGTTCTTC
CDR3aa: CASSLPYGLAGGHEQFF

v_gene: TRBV2
j_gene: TRBJ1-1
len: 15
d_gene: TRBD1
abundance: NA
CDR3nt: TGTGCCAGCACCTTAACCGGGACAGTAAACACTGAAGCTTTCTTT
CDR3aa: CASTLTGTVNTEAFF

v_gene: TRBV5-6
j_gene: TRBJ1-1
len: 14
d_gene: NA
abundance: NA
CDR3nt: TGTGCCAGCAGGGATGGTGAGGTAAACACTGAAGCTTTCTTT
CDR3aa: CASRDGEVNTEAFF

v_gene: TRBV2
j_gene: TRBJ2-1
len: 15
d_gene: TRBD1
abundance: NA
CDR3nt: TGTGCCAGCGCAGGACAGGGGGTCTCCTACAATGAGCAGTTCTTC
CDR3aa: CASAGQGVSYNEQFF

v_gene: TRBV2
j_gene: TRBJ2-5
len: 17
d_gene: NA
abundance: NA
CDR3nt: TGTGCCAGCAGTGAGGGTGGAGGGGGAGGGAGTTGGGAGACCCAGTACTTC
CDR3aa: CASSEGGGGGSWETQYF

v_gene: TRBV15
j_gene: TRBJ2-3
len: 12
d_gene: NA
abundance: NA
CDR3nt: TGTGCCACCAGCAGCACGGCGGGGACGCAGTATTTT
CDR3aa: CATSSTAGTQYF

v_gene: TRBV11-3
j_gene: TRBJ2-2
len: 16
d_gene: TRBD2
abundance: NA
CDR3nt: TGTGCCAGCAGCACCTGGACTAGCTGGGTGAGCGGGGAGCTGTTTTTT
CDR3aa: CASSTWTSWVSGELFF

v_gene: TRBV6-5
j_gene: TRBJ1-2
len: 16
d_gene: TRBD1
abundance: NA
CDR3nt: TGTGCCAGCAGTTCGACAGGGCCATTCCGGGGTGATGGCTACACCTTC
CDR3aa: CASSSTGPFRGDGYTF

v_gene: TRBV7-6
j_gene: TRBJ2-1
len: 15
d_gene: TRBD1
abundance: NA
CDR3nt: TGTGCCAGCAGCTTAGGGACAGGGGTTGGGAATGAGCAGTTCTTC
CDR3aa: CASSLGTGVGNEQFF

v_gene: TRBV7-9
j_gene: TRBJ1-2
len: 15
d_gene: NA
abundance: once
CDR3nt: TGTGCCAGCAGCTTAGTTCACAGGGCTAACTATGGCTACACCTTC
CDR3aa: CASSLVHRANYGYTF

v_gene: TRBV5-1
j_gene: TRBJ2-3
len: 14
d_gene: TRBD1
abundance: NA
CDR3nt: TGCGCCAGCAGACCGACAGGGAGTTCAGATACGCAGTATTTT
CDR3aa: CASRPTGSSDTQYF

v_gene: TRBV9
j_gene: TRBJ1-1
len: 11
d_gene: TRBD1
abundance: NA
CDR3nt: TGTGCCAGCAGCCCGCACAGGGGATCTTTCTTT
CDR3aa: CASSPHRGSFF

v_gene: TRBV28
j_gene: TRBJ2-7
len: 12
d_gene: TRBD2
abundance: NA
CDR3nt: TGTGCCAGCGGGACTAGCTCCTACGAGCAGTACTTC
CDR3aa: CASGTSSYEQYF